A selection of T cell receptor beta chains follows, all from one sample in a study of human T cells and chemical hapten exposure. TCRdb processed the RACE reads anew with MiXCR; each CDR3 protein has one entry. The sample consists of just under 350,000 distinct CDR3 sequences, approximately 6.9% of them appearing once. The sequences come from whole blood, collected in connection with sensitization to the hapten diphenylcyclopropenone (DPC). The receptors derive from a woman aged 18-29 years with alopecia areata. Some clones in this sample may be carry-over from other donors' samples. CDR3s include the opening cysteine and the closing phenylalanine or tryptophan. Fields, in order: CDR3 protein, CDR3 DNA, D gene, J gene, clone size, V gene. A D gene is named only where the DNA matches it firmly. Size tells how often a clone was seen (once, few, many) or the class of an expanded clone, and some rows leave it out.

CATSVAGGYLNEQFF | TGTGCCACCTCGGTGGCTGGCGGCTATCTCAATGAGCAGTTCTTC | . | TRBJ2-1 | many | TRBV7-8
CASSIGQVGEAFF | TGTGCCAGCAGCATCGGACAGGTGGGTGAAGCTTTCTTT | TRBD1 | TRBJ1-1 | . | TRBV5-6
CASSQDTWTGWADTQYF | TGCGCCAGCAGCCAAGATACCTGGACAGGGTGGGCAGATACGCAGTATTTT | TRBD1 | TRBJ2-3 | many | TRBV4-3
CASSEGPSYSPLHF | TGTGCCAGCAGTGAGGGACCGTCCTATTCACCCCTCCACTTT | . | TRBJ1-6 | few | TRBV6-1
CASSQDGFNQPQHF | TGTGCCAGCAGCCAGGACGGATTCAATCAGCCCCAGCATTTT | . | TRBJ1-5 | few | TRBV7-9
CASSFMGNEKLFF | TGTGCCAGCAGCTTCATGGGGAATGAAAAACTGTTTTTT | . | TRBJ1-4 | . | TRBV7-9
CSARTPSGREGEQFF | TGCAGTGCTAGAACCCCCAGCGGCAGAGAAGGGGAGCAGTTCTTC | . | TRBJ2-1 | many | TRBV20-1
CASRQPFSGGAADTQYF | TGTGCCAGCAGGCAACCATTTAGCGGGGGGGCAGCAGATACGCAGTATTTT | TRBD2 | TRBJ2-3 | many | TRBV7-2
CASRRDRNYGYTF | TGTGCCAGCAGAAGGGACCGAAACTATGGCTACACCTTC | . | TRBJ1-2 | . | TRBV6-5
CASSLGRPWDTEAFF | TGTGCCAGCAGTTTAGGGAGGCCTTGGGACACTGAAGCTTTCTTT | . | TRBJ1-1 | few | TRBV12-3/TRBV12-4
CASSLSGGQHNEQFF | TGTGCCAGCAGCTTAAGCGGGGGGCAACACAATGAGCAGTTCTTC | TRBD2 | TRBJ2-1 | . | TRBV7-3
CSVQGALNTEAFF | TGCAGCGTACAGGGGGCGTTGAACACTGAAGCTTTCTTT | TRBD1 | TRBJ1-1 | . | TRBV29-1
CASSQDEPAYSYEQYF | TGTGCCAGCAGCCAAGATGAGCCAGCTTACTCCTACGAGCAGTACTTC | . | TRBJ2-7 | . | TRBV3-1
CAISDQAGAEKLFF | TGTGCCATCAGTGATCAGGCAGGAGCTGAAAAACTGTTTTTT | . | TRBJ1-4 | . | TRBV10-3
CSVGANTGELFF | TGCAGCGTTGGGGCGAACACCGGGGAGCTGTTTTTT | . | TRBJ2-2 | few | TRBV29-1
CASSYQPGQGHVSNQPQHF | TGTGCCAGCAGTTACCAGCCGGGACAGGGACATGTTAGCAATCAGCCCCAGCATTTT | TRBD1 | TRBJ1-5 | . | TRBV6-2/TRBV6-3
CASSLGGVRGEAFF | TGTGCCAGCAGCTTGGGCGGGGTTAGGGGTGAAGCTTTCTTT | . | TRBJ1-1 | . | TRBV7-3
CASSVTPGRDGEKLFF | TGTGCCAGCAGCGTTACGCCGGGACGAGATGGTGAAAAACTGTTTTTT | . | TRBJ1-4 | few | TRBV9
CASSLQGPAFF | TGTGCCAGCAGTTTGCAGGGGCCGGCTTTCTTT | . | TRBJ1-1 | many | TRBV12-3/TRBV12-4
CASSDGQVPYEQYF | TGTGCCAGCAGTGACGGACAGGTTCCCTACGAGCAGTACTTC | TRBD1 | TRBJ2-7 | . | TRBV2
CASMGQGAGQPQHF | TGTGCCAGCATGGGACAGGGGGCAGGTCAGCCCCAGCATTTT | TRBD1 | TRBJ1-5 | . | TRBV6-6
CASSLAYLAVSTDTQYF | TGTGCCAGCAGCTTGGCCTATCTAGCGGTCTCCACAGATACGCAGTATTTT | TRBD2 | TRBJ2-3 | . | TRBV5-6
CASSFYGQIYNEQFF | TGTGCCAGCAGCTTTTATGGACAGATCTACAATGAGCAGTTCTTC | . | TRBJ2-1 | . | TRBV7-2
CASFGTGAFETQYF | TGCGCCAGCTTCGGGACAGGGGCATTTGAGACCCAGTACTTC | TRBD1 | TRBJ2-5 | few | TRBV23-1
CSVSAEETQYF | TGCAGCGTCTCTGCGGAAGAGACCCAGTACTTC | . | TRBJ2-5 | . | TRBV20-1
CASSRQASSTDTQYF | TGTGCCAGCAGCCGACAGGCTTCTAGCACAGATACGCAGTATTTT | . | TRBJ2-3 | . | TRBV6-5